This T cell receptor beta chain derives from a study of neurological immune-mediated disorders. Findings of the study overall: In HTLV-1-associated myelopathy, TCR clonal expansion was greatest, and in multiple sclerosis it was least, below healthy controls.

This clonotype was seen repeatedly, ten times or more. What it recognizes is unknown. CDR1 and CDR2 from the germline V gene are SNHLY and FYNNEI. The CDR3 is 14 residues long. The V end lost 11 bases, the J end lost 1 base, and 16 bases lay between the germline ends. 5'RACE generated cDNA with 10-nucleotide random UMIs. TCRdb analysed the 5' RACE reads with MiXCR anew, one entry per CDR3 protein. Of 60,000 to 85,000 distinct CDR3 sequences listed, under 5.5% are singletons. Unsorted libraries were generated from 2 million PBMCs held at -80 degrees C. Sequencing input: PBMCs. The V call is TRBV2, the J call TRBJ2-3; unclear D gene. The sequence derives from a woman aged 70-85 years with multiple sclerosis. The CDR3 DNA reads TGTGCCGCCCTCCGCCAGCCTGGCACAGATACGCAGTATTTT. Amino acid sequence: CAALRQPGTDTQYF.